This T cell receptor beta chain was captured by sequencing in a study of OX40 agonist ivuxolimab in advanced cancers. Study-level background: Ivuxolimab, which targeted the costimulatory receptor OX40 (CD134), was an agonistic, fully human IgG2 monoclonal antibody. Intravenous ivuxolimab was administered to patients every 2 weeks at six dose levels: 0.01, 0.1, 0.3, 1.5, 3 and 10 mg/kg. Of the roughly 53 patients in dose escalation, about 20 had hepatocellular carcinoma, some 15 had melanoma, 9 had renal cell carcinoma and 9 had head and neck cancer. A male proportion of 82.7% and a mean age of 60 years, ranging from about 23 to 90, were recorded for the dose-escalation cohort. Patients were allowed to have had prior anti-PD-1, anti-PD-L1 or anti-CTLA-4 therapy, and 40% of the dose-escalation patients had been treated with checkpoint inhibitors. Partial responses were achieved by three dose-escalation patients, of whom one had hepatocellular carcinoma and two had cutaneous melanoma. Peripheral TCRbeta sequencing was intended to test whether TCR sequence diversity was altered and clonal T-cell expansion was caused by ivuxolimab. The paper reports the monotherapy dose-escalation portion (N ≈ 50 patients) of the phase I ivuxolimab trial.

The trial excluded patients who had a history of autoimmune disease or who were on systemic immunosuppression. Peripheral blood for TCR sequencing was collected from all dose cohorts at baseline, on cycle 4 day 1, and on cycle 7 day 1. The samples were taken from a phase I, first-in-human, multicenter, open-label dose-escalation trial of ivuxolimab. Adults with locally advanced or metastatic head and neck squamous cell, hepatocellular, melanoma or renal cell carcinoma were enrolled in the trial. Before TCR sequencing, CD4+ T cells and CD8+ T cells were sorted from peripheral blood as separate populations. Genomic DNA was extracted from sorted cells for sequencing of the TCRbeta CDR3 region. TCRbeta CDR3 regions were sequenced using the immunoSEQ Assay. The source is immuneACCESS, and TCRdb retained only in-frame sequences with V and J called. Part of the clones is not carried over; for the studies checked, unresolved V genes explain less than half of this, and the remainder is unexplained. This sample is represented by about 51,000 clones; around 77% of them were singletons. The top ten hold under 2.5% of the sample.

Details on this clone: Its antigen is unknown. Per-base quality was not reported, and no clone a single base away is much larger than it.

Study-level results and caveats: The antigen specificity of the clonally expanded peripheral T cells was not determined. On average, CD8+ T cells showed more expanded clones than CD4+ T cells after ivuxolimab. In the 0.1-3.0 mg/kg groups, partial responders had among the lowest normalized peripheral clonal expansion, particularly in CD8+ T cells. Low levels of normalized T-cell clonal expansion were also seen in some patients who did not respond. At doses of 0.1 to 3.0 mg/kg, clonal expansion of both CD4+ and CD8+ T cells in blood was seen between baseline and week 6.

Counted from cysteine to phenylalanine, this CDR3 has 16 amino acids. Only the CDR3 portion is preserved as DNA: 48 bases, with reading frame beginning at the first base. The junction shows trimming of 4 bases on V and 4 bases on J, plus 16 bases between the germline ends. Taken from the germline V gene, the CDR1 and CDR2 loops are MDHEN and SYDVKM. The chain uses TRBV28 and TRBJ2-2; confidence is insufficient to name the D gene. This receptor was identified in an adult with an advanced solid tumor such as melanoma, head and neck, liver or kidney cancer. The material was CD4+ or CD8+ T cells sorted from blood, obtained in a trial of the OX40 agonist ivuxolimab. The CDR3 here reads CASSSTGRTPTGELFF. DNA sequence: TGTGCCAGCAGTTCGACGGGCCGAACCCCCACCGGGGAGCTGTTTTTT.